The 21 T cell receptor beta chains in this list originate from one sample, sequenced in a study of T cell responses to AZD1222 COVID-19 vaccine. Only in-frame clones appear in the TCRdb table, and some are missing; sequencing was by immunoSEQ multiplex PCR. This sample has approximately 100,000 clones, with around 87% found just once. The source material was peripheral blood, sampled 28 days after the second AZD1222 dose. The receptors derive from an adult who received the AZD1222 COVID-19 vaccine.

This clone was observed a few times. The rearrangement joins TRBV30 to TRBJ1-2; D is unresolved. CDR3 size: 12 residues. The germline V gene has CDR1 GTSNPN and CDR2 SVGIG (reference sequence). V was clipped by 5 bases and J by 4 bases, with 11 bases between them. The CDR3 here is CAWESGSYGYTF. The CDR3, as DNA: TGTGCCTGGGAGTCAGGTTCCTATGGCTACACCTTC.

V is TRBV4-2 and J is TRBJ1-1; the D is unclear. This CDR3 spans 16 amino acids. The ends were cut back, 0 bases at V and 6 bases at J, with 17 bases in the middle. From germline, CDR1 is LGHNA and CDR2 YNFKEQ. The CDR3 protein is CASSQDGSGTGAEAFF. The CDR3 region has the DNA TGTGCCAGCAGCCAAGATGGAAGCGGAACGGGCGCTGAAGCTTTCTTT.

The chain combines TRBV5-1 with TRBJ2-3; 7 bases map to TRBD1. CDR1 SGHRS and CDR2 YFSETQ come from the germline V gene. The trim removed 2 bases at V and 5 bases at J, leaving 5 bases unmatched. This CDR3 spans 14 amino acids. The CDR3 here is CASSFARGRDTQYF. CDR3 coding DNA: TGCGCCAGCAGCTTTGCTAGGGGGCGAGATACGCAGTATTTT.

V and J are TRBV7-6 and TRBJ2-1, with TRBD2 identical over 13 bases. CDR3 length equals 21 residues. V was pared by 3 bases and J by 0 bases, with 14 bases of the junction left unmatched. Germline lookup yields CDR1 SGHVS and CDR2 FNYEAQ. The CDR3 sequence is CASSLGTLGLAGRSSYNEQFF. CDR3 sequence (DNA): TGTGCCAGCAGCTTGGGGACCCTGGGACTAGCGGGGAGAAGCTCCTACAATGAGCAGTTCTTC.

The chain recombines TRBV15 with TRBJ2-3; 7 nucleotides agree with TRBD2. The V and J ends lost 0 bases and 3 bases, in that order; junction bases with no gene match: 6. CDR3 length: 16 residues. The germline V gene has CDR1 LNHNV and CDR2 YYDKDF (reference sequence). CDR3 protein: CATSRDWGGTTDTQYF. In DNA, the CDR3 is TGTGCCACCAGCAGAGATTGGGGGGGGACGACAGATACGCAGTATTTT.

This chain joins TRBV19 and TRBJ2-1; D might be TRBD2 (5 bases). The germline V and J ends were trimmed by 7 bases and 7 bases, with 17 bases remaining between them. This CDR3 spans 14 amino acids. The germline V gene has CDR1 LNHDA and CDR2 SQIVND (reference sequence). CDR3 loop: CASTPLAGANEQFF. The CDR3, as DNA: TGTGCCAGTACTCCCCTGGCGGGCGCAAATGAGCAGTTCTTC.

This chain links TRBV5-1 with TRBJ1-3; 7 nucleotides match TRBD1. The ends lost 0 bases at V and 4 bases at J; junction bases unmatched: 7. CDR1 and CDR2 from the germline V gene are SGHRS and YFSETQ. This CDR3 contains 16 residues. The CDR3 loop reads CASSLEGGGTGNTIYF. CDR3 sequence (DNA): TGCGCCAGCAGCTTGGAAGGGGGCGGCACGGGAAACACCATATATTTT.

The genes are TRBV6-5 and TRBJ1-6; D is undetermined. V was trimmed by 0 bases and J by 7 bases, leaving 13 bases between them. The CDR3 is 16 amino acids. From germline, CDR1 is MNHEY and CDR2 SVGAGI. The CDR3 coding sequence is TGTGCCAGCAGTTACTCGATAACGATCGCCAATTCACCCCTCCACTTT. This sequence encodes CASSYSITIANSPLHF.

The V and J genes are TRBV2 and TRBJ2-5, with 10 bases identical to TRBD1. The CDR3 is 15 amino acids. Germline V CDR1 and CDR2: SNHLY, FYNNEI. Trimming cost V 5 bases and J 2 bases; bases outside gene matches: 5. CDR3 loop: CASSTPGQGQETQYF. CDR3 coding DNA: TGTGCCAGCAGTACCCCGGGACAGGGGCAAGAGACCCAGTACTTC.

The CDR3 protein is CASSKGGSNQPQHF. Written as DNA, the CDR3 is TGTGCCAGCAGTAAAGGCGGGAGCAATCAGCCCCAGCATTTT. The chain joins TRBV28 to TRBJ1-5; D not certain. The germline V and J ends were trimmed by 5 bases and 1 base, with 9 bases remaining between them. Germline V CDR1 and CDR2: MDHEN, SYDVKM. The CDR3 contains 14 residues.

The chain employs TRBV21-1 and TRBJ1-6; the table's D gene call, TRBD1, was not cross checked with the DNA. TRBV21-1 is assigned pseudogene status. The CDR3 is 19 residues long. The DNA of the CDR3 is TGTGCCAGCAGCAAAAAGGACAGGGGGAACAGCTCCTATAATTCACCCCTCCACTTT. Residues: CASSKKDRGNSSYNSPLHF.

The rearrangement links TRBV30 to TRBJ1-6, with D possibly being TRBD1 (6 bases). CDR1 is GTSNPN, CDR2 SVGIG, per germline (reference sequence). The CDR3 loop spans 12 amino acids. V dropped 7 bases and J dropped 6 bases, with 10 bases sitting between them. CDR3 amino acids: CAFRTVNSPLHF. CDR3 nucleotide sequence: TGTGCCTTCCGGACAGTTAATTCACCCCTCCACTTT.

The CDR3 DNA sequence: TGTGCCTGGAGTTCGGGGGGACCCCAGCATTTT. It translates to CAWSSGGPQHF. The chain has TRBV30 and TRBJ1-5, with D possibly matching TRBD1 (5 bases). This CDR3 comprises 11 residues. Looked up from germline, CDR1 is GTSNPN and CDR2 is SVGIG (reference sequence). With 2 bases removed from V and 10 bases from J, the gap between germline ends came to 9 bases. Supplemented by reference TRBV30 and TRBJ1-5, the full variable domain reads SQTIHQWPATLVQPVGSPLSLECTVEGTSNPNLYWYRQAAGRGLQLLFYSVGIGQISSEVPQNLSASRPQDRQFILSSKKLLLSDSGFYLCAWSSGGPQHFGDGTRLSIL.

The chain links TRBV30 to TRBJ1-2; D gene uncertain. Germline values: CDR1 GTSNPN, CDR2 SVGIG (reference sequence). CDR3 size: 12 residues. The V gene lost 0 bases and the J gene lost 10 bases, with 12 bases spanning the gap. In nucleotides, the CDR3 is TGTGCCTGGAGTGTGCAGGAGAATAACTACACCTTC. Translating gives CAWSVQENNYTF.

Here the CDR3 reads CASSYGGTGEFTDTQYF. The CDR3 DNA sequence: TGCGCCAGCAGCTACGGGGGGACAGGGGAGTTTACGGATACGCAGTATTTT. The J gene is TRBJ2-3, the V gene TRBV5-1; 10 bases fit TRBD1. Per the germline V gene, CDR1 is SGHRS and CDR2 is YFSETQ. There are 17 residues in the CDR3. The junction had 13 bases not matched to a gene; V was cut back by 3 bases and J by 6 bases.

This clone was detected a few times. This sequence joins TRBV2 and TRBJ2-7; D might be TRBD1 or TRBD2, each matching 6 bases. The CDR3 runs to 14 residues. Per germline, CDR1 SNHLY and CDR2 FYNNEI. Trimming took off 5 bases at V and 3 bases at J, with 14 bases between the two ends. The CDR3 DNA reads TGTGCCAGCAGTCCCGGCAGGGGAGGCTACGAGCAGTACTTC. Translation: CASSPGRGGYEQYF.

The rearrangement links TRBV5-1 to TRBJ1-1, with TRBD1 identical over 9 bases. The CDR3 has 16 amino acids. Germline assignment: CDR1 SGHRS and CDR2 YFSETQ. Losses at the gene ends were 1 base for V and 2 bases for J; bases not matched to a gene: 6. The CDR3 reads CASSLNRDRDNTEAFF. For the CDR3, the DNA is TGCGCCAGCAGCTTGAACCGGGACAGGGACAACACTGAAGCTTTCTTT. The complete variable domain, with remaining parts taken from reference TRBV5-1 and TRBJ1-1, reads KAGVTQTPRYLIKTRGQQVTLSCSPISGHRSVSWYQQTPGQGLQFLFEYFSETQRNKGNFPGRFSGRQFSNSRSEMNVSTLELGDSALYLCASSLNRDRDNTEAFFGQGTRLTVV.

This chain uses TRBV4-3 with TRBJ2-2; perhaps D is TRBD1 or TRBD2 (5 bases each). Deletions cut 4 bases from V and 2 bases from J, with 8 bases between. The CDR3 consists of 14 residues. Germline V lookup: CDR1 LGHNA, CDR2 YSLEER. In nucleotides, the CDR3 is TGCGCCAGCAGCCCGGGGCCCAACACCGGGGAGCTGTTTTTT. Its protein is CASSPGPNTGELFF.

The J gene is TRBJ2-1, the V gene TRBV11-3, with TRBD1 matching 7 bases. The ends lost 2 bases at V and 8 bases at J; junction bases unmatched: 9. Germline V gene data show CDR1 as SGHNT and CDR2 as YENEEA. The length of the CDR3 is 15 residues. In DNA form, the CDR3 reads TGTGCCAGCAGCTTAAGTCGACAGGGTGTGCATGAGCAGTTCTTC. Translating gives CASSLSRQGVHEQFF.

This sequence joins TRBV30 and TRBJ1-3; D is unresolved. Trimming removed 2 bases at V and 4 bases at J, with 9 bases between. Germline values: CDR1 GTSNPN, CDR2 SVGIG (reference sequence). The CDR3 extends over 13 amino acids. The CDR3, as DNA: TGTGCCTGGAGTCTTTGGGAGGGAAACACCATATATTTT. Translated: CAWSLWEGNTIYF.

This chain joins TRBV18 and TRBJ1-1, with D possibly matching TRBD1 (6 bases). CDR3 size: 15 residues. CDR1 is KGHSH and CDR2 is LQKENI in the germline V gene. Trimming left V 5 bases short and J 7 bases short, with 20 bases between. Here the CDR3 reads CASSYVTGGKGEAFF. CDR3 nucleotides: TGTGCCAGCTCATACGTGACAGGCGGCAAAGGTGAAGCTTTCTTT.